This entry lists 11 T cell receptor beta chains sequenced from one sample in a study of technical replicates of blood from four donors. The assay was immunoSEQ multiplex PCR, and TCRdb's table has in-frame clones only and misses some. The sample has tens of thousands of clones; 90% to 95% are singletons. The specimen was T cells isolated from PBMCs. The receptors shown here come from a human donor in good health. Some clones in this sample may be carry-over from other donors' samples.

CDR3 sequence: CASRGQGWNTEAFF. The CDR3 DNA reads as TGCGCCAGCAGGGGACAGGGGTGGAACACTGAAGCTTTCTTT. The chain employs TRBV10-2 and TRBJ1-1; 10 bases match TRBD1. Unmatched junction bases numbered 2, after V lost 6 bases and J lost 1 base. CDR1 WSHSY and CDR2 SAAADI come from the germline V gene. The CDR3 is 14 amino acids.

This chain links TRBV2 with TRBJ1-2; D gene uncertain. V was cut by 3 bases and J by 12 bases, with 11 bases left in between. Germline lookup yields CDR1 SNHLY and CDR2 FYNNEI. The CDR3 sequence is 11 residues long. CDR3 nucleotides: TGTGCCAGCAGTGAGGAGGTAATCAACACCTTC. Its translation is CASSEEVINTF.

This CDR3 is CASSLGPGDRGNGYTF. CDR3 nucleotides: TGCGCCAGCAGCTTAGGGCCGGGGGACAGGGGGAATGGCTACACCTTC. V gene TRBV5-1 combines with J gene TRBJ1-2, with TRBD1 identical over 11 bases. Germline V gene data show CDR1 as SGHRS and CDR2 as YFSETQ. J gave up 6 bases and V 2 bases, and 9 bases lay outside the gene matches. The CDR3 is 16 residues long.

The V gene is TRBV27, the J gene TRBJ2-3; D uncertain. Germline V gene lookup returns CDR1 MNHEY and CDR2 SMNVEV (reference sequence). This CDR3 is built from 14 residues. V lost 6 bases to trimming and J lost 1 base, with 11 bases between them. The CDR3 loop is CASSPGWGTDTQYF. The DNA of the CDR3 is TGTGCCAGCAGCCCGGGTTGGGGCACAGATACGCAGTATTTT.

This clone was seen once. This chain joins TRBV14 and TRBJ2-5; possibly TRBD2 for D (5 bases). The V end lost 4 bases, the J end lost 1 base, and 19 bases lay between the germline ends. Germline CDR1 is SGHDN and CDR2 is FVKESK. This CDR3 has 17 amino acids. CDR3 sequence reads: CASSRNRWGEVQETQYF. The CDR3 region has the DNA TGTGCCAGCAGCCGCAACCGATGGGGAGAGGTCCAAGAGACCCAGTACTTC.

This rearrangement joins TRBV6-6 to TRBJ1-1; a weak D match, TRBD1 (5 bases). Trimming left V 5 bases short and J 5 bases short, with 12 bases between. Germline CDR1 is MNHNY and CDR2 is SVGAGI (reference sequence). The CDR3 length is 13 residues. For the CDR3, the DNA is TGTGCCAGCAGTCAAACCGGGGGTACTGAAGCTTTCTTT. This codes for CASSQTGGTEAFF.

V gene TRBV4-1 combines with J gene TRBJ1-2; D is ambiguous. V lost 1 base and J 4 bases, leaving 10 bases between the germline ends. The CDR3 is 14 residues long. Germline V gene sequence: CDR1 MGHRA, CDR2 YSYEKL. In DNA form, the CDR3 reads TGCGCCAGCAGCCAAGTGGGCAGCCCCTATGGCTACACCTTC. This sequence encodes CASSQVGSPYGYTF.

V and J are TRBV29-1 and TRBJ2-1, with 12 bases identical to TRBD2. The germline gives CDR1 SQVTM, CDR2 ANQGSEA. The CDR3 is 14 amino acids. V lost 5 bases, J lost 4 bases, and 3 bases stayed unmatched. CDR3 region: CSVHGTSGYNEQFF. The CDR3, as DNA: TGCAGCGTTCACGGGACTAGCGGGTACAATGAGCAGTTCTTC.

The rearrangement uses TRBV7-7 and TRBJ2-5; D is unresolved. Germline V CDR1 and CDR2: SSHAT, FNYEAQ (reference sequence). Between the trimmed V and J ends, which lost 1 base and 5 bases, there was a span of 11 bases. The CDR3 is made up of 14 amino acids. CDR3 coding DNA: TGTGCCAGCAGCTTAGAGATGGCATCGGAGACCCAGTACTTC. It translates to CASSLEMASETQYF.

The gene calls are TRBV19 and TRBJ2-6, with 12 bases identical to TRBD1. The CDR3 loop spans 20 amino acids. Germline loops: CDR1 LNHDA, CDR2 SQIVND (reference sequence). V shed 5 bases, J shed 1 base, and the junction held 12 bases outside the gene matches. CDR3 nucleotides: TGTGCCAGTAGTGCTAGGGTTCCGGGACAGGGGGCTTCTGGGGCCAACGTCCTGACTTTC. This sequence encodes CASSARVPGQGASGANVLTF.

V is TRBV5-1 and J is TRBJ1-2; possible D gene TRBD1, 6 bases. Germline lookup yields CDR1 SGHRS and CDR2 YFSETQ. The V and J ends lost 3 bases and 6 bases respectively, with 15 bases between them. The CDR3 has 14 amino acids. CDR3 sequence reads: CASSSDEGGNGYTF. CDR3 DNA sequence: TGCGCCAGCAGCTCGGACGAGGGGGGGAATGGCTACACCTTC.